Following are 32 T cell receptor beta chains from one sample sequenced in a study of response to subunit inactivated influenza vaccine. A single record per CDR3 protein comes from TCRdb applying MiXCR to the RT-PCR reads. The sample holds about 480,000 distinct CDR3 sequences, 25% seen once. The sequenced sample was CD4+ T cells sorted from PBMCs, obtained approximately 5 days after vaccination. These receptors originate from a man in his fifties who received an inactivated influenza vaccine.

The chain joins TRBV24-1 to TRBJ2-3, with 9 bases matching TRBD2. The V gene's germline CDR1 is KGHDR and CDR2 SFDVKD. CDR3 size: 16 residues. J was trimmed by 2 bases and V by 5 bases; bases with no gene match: 7. In DNA, the CDR3 is TGTGCCACCAGTGCAAAACTAGCGGGCTCCACAGATACGCAGTATTTT. Translating gives CATSAKLAGSTDTQYF.

The chain uses TRBV20-1 and TRBJ1-5; TRBD1 is a possible D gene (6 bases). Per the germline V gene, CDR1 is DFQATT and CDR2 is SNEGSKA (reference sequence). V was cut by 5 bases and J by 2 bases, with 13 bases left in between. CDR3 length: 14 residues. CDR3 nucleotides: TGCAGTGCTTCCTCGGCAGGGGGCAATCAGCCCCAGCATTTT. It codes for CSASSAGGNQPQHF.

The table lists this clonotype with a few counts. CDR3 nucleotides: TGTGCCAGCACCGTAAACACTGAAGCTTTCTTT. The encoded protein is CASTVNTEAFF. This chain joins TRBV6-6 and TRBJ1-1; D remains ambiguous. Trimming stripped 7 bases from V and 2 bases from J, with 5 bases between. The CDR3 spans 11 residues. Germline loops: CDR1 MNHNY, CDR2 SVGAGI (reference sequence).

This chain joins TRBV2 and TRBJ2-1, with 7 positions matching TRBD2. V lost 8 bases and J lost 8; bases outside the gene matches: 9. This CDR3 is built from 13 residues. Germline V gene sequence: CDR1 SNHLY, CDR2 FYNNEI. The DNA of the CDR3 is TGTGCCAGCCCCAAGGTGGGGAGGGATGAGCAGTTCTTC. Protein sequence: CASPKVGRDEQFF.

The V call is TRBV4-2, the J call TRBJ2-7, with D unclear. This CDR3 is 17 amino acids long. Germline CDR1 reads LGHNA; CDR2 reads YNFKEQ. The V and J ends lost 0 bases and 0 bases respectively, with 15 bases between them. The CDR3 here is CASSQEKGSRSSYEQYF. The DNA of the CDR3 is TGTGCCAGCAGCCAAGAGAAGGGATCGCGTAGCTCCTACGAGCAGTACTTC.

This clonotype was observed a few times. The V call is TRBV20-1, the J call TRBJ1-6; unclear D gene. The CDR3 length is 14 residues. V dropped 3 bases and J dropped 18 bases, with 24 bases sitting between them. CDR1 is DFQATT and CDR2 is SNEGSKA in the germline V gene (reference sequence). The CDR3 coding sequence is TGCAGTGCTAGGAGGGTCCTTCATGGAGCAGCCAACCACTTT. This codes for CSARRVLHGAANHF.

The chain joins TRBV28 to TRBJ2-5, with D possibly TRBD2 on 5 matching bases. The CDR3 extends over 15 amino acids. CDR1 and CDR2 from the germline V gene are MDHEN and SYDVKM. Trimming left V 4 bases short and J 1 base short, with 13 bases between. The CDR3 nucleotides read TGTGCCAGCAGTTCCGAGGGCGCGGGCCAAGAGACCCAGTACTTC. It yields the protein CASSSEGAGQETQYF. Full variable domain (missing parts from reference TRBV28 and TRBJ2-5): DVKVTQSSRYLVKRTGEKVFLECVQDMDHENMFWYRQDPGLGLRLIYFSYDVKMKEKGDIPEGYSVSREKKERFSLILESASTNQTSMYLCASSSEGAGQETQYFGPGTRLLVL.

The gene calls are TRBV6-1 and TRBJ1-2; D may be TRBD1 (6 bases). CDR1 is MNHNS, CDR2 SASEGT, per germline. The CDR3 is 13 residues long. Trimming removed 6 bases at V and 2 bases at J, with 10 bases between. CDR3 in DNA: TGTGCCAGCAGACAGGGCAGGAACTATGGCTACACCTTC. Translation: CASRQGRNYGYTF.

This clonotype is a singleton in its sample. This rearrangement joins TRBV5-6 to TRBJ2-1, with 8 positions matching TRBD1. From germline, CDR1 is SGHDT and CDR2 YYEEEE. There are 14 residues in the CDR3. Trimming cost V 5 bases and J 5 bases; bases outside gene matches: 6. The CDR3 DNA sequence: TGTGCCAGCAGAGGGACAGGCATAAACAATGAGCAGTTCTTC. It encodes CASRGTGINNEQFF.

This rearrangement joins TRBV11-1 to TRBJ2-3; D is perhaps TRBD2 (5 bases). The ends were cut back, 5 bases at V and 5 bases at J, with 14 bases in the middle. The length of the CDR3 is 14 residues. Germline V CDR1 and CDR2: SGHAT, FQDESV (reference sequence). The CDR3 coding sequence is TGTGCCAGCAGCCTAAGGGAGAATAAAGATACGCAGTATTTT. This encodes CASSLRENKDTQYF.

V is TRBV9 and J is TRBJ1-1, with D possibly TRBD1 on 5 matching bases. V was cut by 4 bases and J by 3 bases, with 16 bases left in between. Germline V gene lookup returns CDR1 SGDLS and CDR2 YYNGEE. This CDR3 has 15 residues. In nucleotides, the CDR3 is TGTGCCAGCAGCCCGACTCAGCGGGGCGACACTGAAGCTTTCTTT. Protein product: CASSPTQRGDTEAFF.

This clonotype was seen many times. The chain combines TRBV7-2 with TRBJ2-7; 13 bases are shared with TRBD2. CDR1 and CDR2 from the germline V gene are SGHTA and FQGNSA. V dropped 6 bases and J dropped 4; count of bases not matched to a gene: 3. The CDR3 is 14 residues long. This chain's CDR3 is CASSSGLAGYEQYF. CDR3 nucleotides: TGTGCCAGCAGTTCGGGACTAGCGGGGTACGAGCAGTACTTC.

This clonotype turned up a few times. V is TRBV5-6 and J is TRBJ2-2, with TRBD1 matching 10 bases. Trimming removed 5 bases from V and 0 bases from J; junction bases left unmatched: 13. The length of the CDR3 is 19 residues. Germline V gene lookup returns CDR1 SGHDT and CDR2 YYEEEE. The CDR3 protein is CASSRDRGKRTANTGELFF. The CDR3 nucleotides are TGTGCCAGCAGTCGGGACAGGGGAAAGCGAACCGCGAACACCGGGGAGCTGTTTTTT.

This rearrangement joins TRBV24-1 to TRBJ2-5; 9 nucleotides align to TRBD2. J was trimmed by 1 base and V by 4 bases; bases with no gene match: 3. The CDR3 contains 15 residues. Germline CDR1 is KGHDR and CDR2 is SFDVKD. CDR3 in DNA: TGTGCCACCAGTGACTTTAGCGGGGGCCAAGAGACCCAGTACTTC. Its protein is CATSDFSGGQETQYF.

Only a few counts were recorded for this clonotype. The chain couples TRBV7-2 to TRBJ2-7; D perhaps matches TRBD2 (5 bases). CDR3 length: 14 amino acids. Trimming removed 3 bases from V and 0 bases from J, with 9 bases in between. Germline V gene lookup returns CDR1 SGHTA and CDR2 FQGNSA. CDR3 nucleotide sequence: TGTGCCAGCAGCTTCGCCGGGATCTCCTACGAGCAGTACTTC. Amino acid sequence: CASSFAGISYEQYF.

CDR3 sequence (DNA): TGCAGCGTTGGTTTCAGTGGGACTGAAGCTTTCTTT. Residues: CSVGFSGTEAFF. V gene TRBV29-1 combines with J gene TRBJ1-1; D gene uncertain. V was clipped by 4 bases and J by 5 bases, with 11 bases between them. There are 12 residues in the CDR3. Germline V gene sequence: CDR1 SQVTM, CDR2 ANQGSEA.

The chain links TRBV10-3 to TRBJ2-7; D possibly matches TRBD1 or TRBD2 (5 bases each). Trimming cost V 3 bases and J 13 bases, with 19 bases left between them. Germline-derived CDR1 and CDR2 are ENHRY and SYGVKD. The CDR3 has 13 amino acids. The CDR3: CAISELSRDPFYF. CDR3 DNA: TGTGCCATCAGTGAATTGAGCAGGGACCCATTTTACTTC.

Details on this clonotype: A junction end diverges from the germline sequence, so it may reflect a read error. The rearrangement links TRBV7-7 to TRBJ2-2, with D tentatively TRBD1 (5 bases). Germline V gene data show CDR1 as SSHAT and CDR2 as FNYEAQ (reference sequence). The CDR3 loop spans 13 amino acids. The CDR3 here is CASSIQETGELFF. CDR3 bases: TGTGCTAGCAGCATACAGGAAACCGGGGAGCTGTTTTTT.

This chain connects TRBV6-2 or TRBV6-3 to TRBJ2-3, with 7 bases fitting TRBD2. Unmatched junction bases numbered 12, after V lost 2 bases and J lost 4 bases. Germline V CDR1 and CDR2: MNHEY, SVGEGT. CDR3 size: 17 residues. Here the CDR3 reads CASSYNFLAEISDTQYF. The CDR3, as DNA: TGTGCCAGCAGTTACAACTTTCTAGCGGAGATATCAGATACGCAGTATTTT.

This rearrangement joins TRBV18 to TRBJ2-5; D gene uncertain. From germline, CDR1 is KGHSH and CDR2 LQKENI. V was cut by 1 base and J by 2 bases, with 8 bases left in between. The CDR3 runs to 14 residues. CDR3 coding DNA: TGTGCCAGCTCACCACGCGGAAGACAAGAGACCCAGTACTTC. Its protein is CASSPRGRQETQYF.

The V gene is TRBV20-1, the J gene TRBJ2-3; 10 bases agree with TRBD2. The junction had 8 bases not matched to a gene; V was cut back by 6 bases and J by 2 bases. The CDR3 consists of 15 residues. Germline CDR1 DFQATT, CDR2 SNEGSKA (reference sequence). In DNA form, the CDR3 reads TGCAGTGCGTCCGGGACTAGCGTAGTCACAGATACGCAGTATTTT. This gives the protein CSASGTSVVTDTQYF.

This clonotype was observed at least ten times. J is TRBJ2-5 and V is TRBV20-1; D is undetermined. This CDR3 spans 13 amino acids. Germline V gene sequence: CDR1 DFQATT, CDR2 SNEGSKA (reference sequence). V lost 4 bases to trimming and J lost 0 bases, with 9 bases between them. The CDR3 region has the DNA TGCAGTGCTATTCCTGAGAACCAAGAGACCCAGTACTTC. It specifies CSAIPENQETQYF.

The chain employs TRBV5-1 and TRBJ2-2; 8 nucleotides line up with TRBD2. The CDR3 is made up of 15 amino acids. Losses at the gene ends were 3 bases for V and 2 bases for J; bases not matched to a gene: 3. Germline CDR1 SGHRS, CDR2 YFSETQ. CDR3 in amino acids: CASSSGGGNTGELFF. The CDR3 DNA reads as TGCGCCAGCAGCTCGGGAGGGGGAAACACCGGGGAGCTGTTTTTT.

The chain couples TRBV15 to TRBJ2-7, with a tentative D call TRBD2 (6 bases). The CDR3 contains 15 residues. Trimming took off 0 bases at V and 3 bases at J, with 12 bases between the two ends. Per the germline V gene, CDR1 is LNHNV and CDR2 is YYDKDF (reference sequence). The CDR3 region is CATSRDRVTSYEQYF. The CDR3 DNA reads TGTGCCACCAGCAGAGATCGGGTGACTAGCTACGAGCAGTACTTC.

The chain couples TRBV28 to TRBJ1-2, with unresolved D. The germline V gene has CDR1 MDHEN and CDR2 SYDVKM. The V end was cut by 7 bases, the J end by 2 bases, with 14 bases between. The CDR3 covers 14 residues. This CDR3 is CASKAPVRNYGYTF. DNA for the CDR3: TGTGCCAGCAAGGCCCCGGTTAGAAACTATGGCTACACCTTC.

This clonotype was detected only a few times. The chain has TRBV7-9 and TRBJ2-4, with 9 bases fitting TRBD1. The CDR3 totals 15 residues. Per germline, CDR1 SEHNR and CDR2 FQNEAQ (reference sequence). V was clipped by 5 bases and J by 5 bases; unmatched bases: 7. In nucleotides, the CDR3 is TGTGCCAGCAGCCTGTACCGGGACAGGGAAAACATTCAGTACTTC. Residues: CASSLYRDRENIQYF. Looking up the rest from reference TRBV7-9 and TRBJ2-4 gives the full variable domain: DTGVSQNPRHKITKRGQNVTFRCDPISEHNRLYWYRQTLGQGPEFLTYFQNEAQLEKSRLLSDRFSAERPKGSFSTLEIQRTEQGDSAMYLCASSLYRDRENIQYFGAGTRLSVL.

This clonotype was seen a few times. The chain couples TRBV7-2 to TRBJ2-2; a possible D gene is TRBD2 (5 bases). V lost 11 bases to trimming and J lost 4 bases, with 17 bases between them. This CDR3 is 14 amino acids long. CDR1 SGHTA and CDR2 FQGNSA come from the germline V gene. Here the CDR3 reads CAGRAASPTGELFF. In nucleotides, the CDR3 is TGTGCCGGAAGGGCGGCTAGCCCCACCGGGGAGCTGTTTTTT.

The genes are TRBV20-1 and TRBJ2-5; D not certain. The CDR3 consists of 13 residues. V dropped 0 bases and J dropped 5 bases, with 10 bases sitting between them. Germline values: CDR1 DFQATT, CDR2 SNEGSKA (reference sequence). The CDR3 bases are TGCAGTGCTAGAGACCAGGTCCTGGAGACCCAGTACTTC. It yields the protein CSARDQVLETQYF.

This clonotype was seen repeatedly, ten times or more. The chain couples TRBV16 to TRBJ1-1; D is uncertain. The CDR3 totals 15 residues. V was trimmed by 2 bases and J by 2 bases, leaving 12 bases between them. The germline V gene encodes CDR1 KGHSY and CDR2 FQNENV. CDR3 sequence (DNA): TGTGCCAGCAGCCAAGTCCGGGCAGACAACACTGAAGCTTTCTTT. It encodes CASSQVRADNTEAFF.

This clonotype has ten or more counts. Being one base from a much bigger clone, this may be a read error. The chain is built from TRBV7-3 and TRBJ2-3; no firm D call. There are 11 residues in the CDR3. V was clipped by 1 base and J by 5 bases, with 1 base between them. The germline V gene has CDR1 SGHTA and CDR2 FQGTGA. The CDR3 region has the DNA TGTGCCAGCAGCTTAAAAGATACGCAGTATTTT. Protein: CASSLKDTQYF.

The V call is TRBV29-1, the J call TRBJ2-3; D gene unclear. V gave up 8 bases and J gave up 4 bases, with 10 bases separating them. The V gene's germline CDR1 is SQVTM and CDR2 ANQGSEA. The length of the CDR3 is 11 residues. The CDR3 region has the DNA TGCAGCACGACAACTCCAGATACGCAGTATTTT. Residues: CSTTTPDTQYF.

This clonotype occurred a few times. The chain links TRBV29-1 to TRBJ2-3, with a tentative D call TRBD2 (5 bases). The CDR3 is 13 amino acids. Germline CDR1 is SQVTM and CDR2 is ANQGSEA. V was shortened by 3 bases and J by 3 bases, with 10 bases between the two germline ends. As DNA, the CDR3 is TGCAGCGTTGAGGGCGGGCAAACAGATACGCAGTATTTT. This sequence encodes CSVEGGQTDTQYF.